The rows below give T cell receptor beta chains drawn from one sample of a study of blood T cell repertoires in COVID-19. Repertoires were generated with immunoSEQ multiplex PCR, while TCRdb's copy carries only in-frame clones and drops some. The data contain about 35,000 clones, 88% of them seen just once; the ten biggest clones take up around 6.9%. The sequenced sample was peripheral blood. The receptors were gathered from a human donor in a cohort sampled during active COVID-19. Each CDR3 is given with its conserved first and last residue. Fields, in order: clone size, J gene, V gene, D gene, CDR3 protein, CDR3 DNA. The D gene is left open where the match is weak. Rows give clone size only sometimes, using once, few, many, or a class for an expanded clone.

size: once
J: TRBJ2-7
V: TRBV18
D: -
CDR3: CASSPLGQTYEQYF
DNA: TGTGCCAGCTCACCACTCGGACAAACCTACGAGCAGTACTTC

size: -
J: TRBJ2-2
V: TRBV3-1/TRBV3-2
D: TRBD2
CDR3: CASSQVAGDTGELFF
DNA: TGTGCCAGCAGCCAAGTAGCGGGAGACACCGGGGAGCTGTTTTTT

size: -
J: TRBJ2-3
V: TRBV18
D: TRBD1
CDR3: CASPGPGQRADTQYF
DNA: TGTGCCAGCCCCGGCCCGGGACAGCGAGCAGATACGCAGTATTTT

size: -
J: TRBJ2-1
V: TRBV28
D: -
CDR3: CASSDRDREQFF
DNA: TGTGCCAGCAGCGACCGAGACAGGGAGCAGTTCTTC

size: -
J: TRBJ1-4
V: TRBV11-2
D: -
CDR3: CASSPFGEKLFF
DNA: TGTGCCAGCAGTCCCTTCGGGGAAAAACTGTTTTTT

size: -
J: TRBJ2-7
V: TRBV6-1
D: -
CDR3: CASSDYTRDYEQYF
DNA: TGTGCCAGCAGTGATTATACCAGGGACTACGAGCAGTACTTC

size: -
J: TRBJ2-7
V: TRBV12-2
D: -
CDR3: CASRVTEYYEQYF
DNA: TGTGCAAGTCGCGTGACAGAGTACTACGAGCAGTACTTC

size: -
J: TRBJ2-5
V: TRBV7-9
D: TRBD2
CDR3: CASSRAGALQETQYF
DNA: TGTGCCAGCAGCCGAGCGGGGGCGCTTCAAGAGACCCAGTACTTC

size: -
J: TRBJ2-2
V: TRBV10-3
D: -
CDR3: CAISGRTTSNTGELFF
DNA: TGTGCCATCAGTGGTCGGACTACATCGAACACCGGGGAGCTGTTTTTT

size: -
J: TRBJ2-3
V: TRBV7-2
D: -
CDR3: CASSWRTDTQYF
DNA: TGTGCCAGCAGCTGGAGAACAGATACGCAGTATTTT

size: -
J: TRBJ1-1
V: TRBV5-1
D: TRBD1
CDR3: CASSSRGQGNTEAFF
DNA: TGCGCCAGCAGCTCTAGGGGACAGGGTAACACTGAAGCTTTCTTT

size: -
J: TRBJ1-5
V: TRBV4-3
D: TRBD1
CDR3: CASSQDPLPTGKRQPQHF
DNA: TGCGCCAGCAGCCAAGATCCACTCCCGACAGGGAAAAGGCAGCCCCAGCATTTT

size: -
J: TRBJ2-5
V: TRBV29-1
D: -
CDR3: CSVEGQRQETQYF
DNA: TGCAGCGTTGAAGGTCAGCGGCAAGAGACCCAGTACTTC

size: few
J: TRBJ1-2
V: TRBV5-6
D: -
CDR3: CASSTPSRTDYGYTF
DNA: TGTGCCAGCAGCACCCCCAGTCGGACAGACTATGGCTACACCTTC

size: -
J: TRBJ2-7
V: TRBV19
D: TRBD1
CDR3: CASSALGQGLNEQYF
DNA: TGTGCCAGTAGTGCCTTGGGACAGGGGTTGAATGAGCAGTACTTC

size: -
J: TRBJ2-3
V: TRBV9
D: TRBD2
CDR3: CASSDLAGPSTDTQYF
DNA: TGTGCCAGCAGCGATCTAGCGGGGCCTAGCACAGATACGCAGTATTTT

size: once
J: TRBJ1-1
V: TRBV3-1/TRBV3-2
D: -
CDR3: CASSQQGMSTEAFF
DNA: TGTGCCAGCAGCCAGCAGGGGATGTCCACTGAAGCTTTCTTT

size: few
J: TRBJ2-5
V: TRBV20-1
D: -
CDR3: CSASTGETQYF
DNA: TGCAGTGCTAGTACGGGGGAGACCCAGTACTTC

size: -
J: TRBJ1-3
V: TRBV6-5
D: -
CDR3: CASRDSSGNTIYF
DNA: TGTGCCAGCAGGGACAGCTCTGGAAACACCATATATTTT

size: -
J: TRBJ2-3
V: TRBV4-1
D: TRBD2
CDR3: CASSSKAGAKDTQYF
DNA: TGCGCCAGCAGCTCTAAAGCGGGAGCTAAAGATACGCAGTATTTT

size: -
J: TRBJ2-1
V: TRBV29-1
D: TRBD1
CDR3: CSAGTGTVEQFF
DNA: TGCAGCGCAGGGACAGGAACTGTTGAGCAGTTCTTC

size: -
J: TRBJ2-4
V: TRBV27
D: TRBD2
CDR3: CASSQTSGRRWIAKNIQYF
DNA: TGTGCCAGCAGCCAGACTAGCGGAAGACGTTGGATAGCCAAAAACATTCAGTACTTC

size: -
J: TRBJ2-3
V: TRBV4-2
D: -
CDR3: CASSQAGRSTDTQYF
DNA: TGTGCCAGCAGCCAAGCCGGGAGAAGCACCGATACGCAGTATTTT

size: -
J: TRBJ2-3
V: TRBV7-2
D: TRBD2
CDR3: CASSDTLIAGGTTDTQYF
DNA: TGTGCCAGCAGCGATACCCTCATAGCGGGGGGCACCACAGATACGCAGTATTTT

size: -
J: TRBJ1-6
V: TRBV2
D: -
CDR3: CASSEYRVVSNSPLHF
DNA: TGTGCCAGCAGTGAATACAGGGTAGTTTCGAATTCACCCCTCCACTTT

size: -
J: TRBJ1-5
V: TRBV10-3
D: TRBD1
CDR3: CAIRKDGTVNQPQHF
DNA: TGTGCCATCAGGAAAGACGGGACAGTTAATCAGCCCCAGCATTTT

size: -
J: TRBJ2-7
V: TRBV5-1
D: -
CDR3: CASSLFGYEQYF
DNA: TGCGCCAGCAGCTTATTCGGTTACGAGCAGTACTTC